A single sample gave rise to the 13 T cell receptor beta chains below, sequenced in a study of control samples from healthy donors and cancer patients. Repertoires were generated with immunoSEQ multiplex PCR, while TCRdb's copy carries only in-frame clones and drops some. This table holds 200,000 or so clones, just under 95% found once. The sample was blood. The receptors were gathered from a man aged 50 to 60 in good health.

This clone came up once. This chain uses TRBV28 with TRBJ2-7; D not resolved. V gave up 8 bases and J gave up 9 bases, with 11 bases separating them. The germline gives CDR1 MDHEN, CDR2 SYDVKM. The CDR3 is 10 residues long. The CDR3 coding sequence is TGTGCCAGCGGTCCCTTGGGGCAGTACGTC. This gives the protein CASGPLGQYV.

The chain joins TRBV30 to TRBJ2-7; no reliable D call. Germline V lookup: CDR1 GTSNPN, CDR2 SVGIG (reference sequence). CDR3 length: 11 amino acids. The V end lost 0 bases, the J end lost 9 bases, and 9 bases lay between the germline ends. CDR3 residues: CAWSVDDGQYF. Written as DNA, the CDR3 is TGTGCCTGGAGTGTAGACGACGGGCAGTACTTC.

DNA for the CDR3: TGTGCCTGGAGGACAGGGGTAGGCTACGAGCAGTACTTC. Amino acids: CAWRTGVGYEQYF. The gene calls are TRBV30 and TRBJ2-7; 8 bases line up with TRBD1. The V gene end was trimmed by 3 bases and the J gene end by 3 bases; junction bases not matched to a gene: 4. The CDR3 totals 13 residues. In germline, CDR1 is GTSNPN, CDR2 SVGIG (reference sequence).

V usage is TRBV2 and J usage is TRBJ2-3; D is possibly TRBD1 or TRBD2 (5 bases each). The CDR3 has 14 residues. Germline V gene sequence: CDR1 SNHLY, CDR2 FYNNEI. V was trimmed by 5 bases and J by 3 bases, leaving 12 bases between them. DNA for the CDR3: TGTGCCAGCAGTATCCGGGGCAGAACAGATACGCAGTATTTT. This encodes CASSIRGRTDTQYF.

The V and J genes are TRBV5-1 and TRBJ2-1; D possibly uses TRBD1 or TRBD2 (5 bases each). The CDR3 is 17 residues long. Germline loops: CDR1 SGHRS, CDR2 YFSETQ. The ends were cut back, 4 bases at V and 7 bases at J, with 24 bases in the middle. The CDR3 protein is CASSPEWGSGTRNEQFF. The CDR3 DNA reads as TGCGCCAGCAGCCCCGAATGGGGGTCGGGGACCAGGAATGAGCAGTTCTTC.

This chain links TRBV9 with TRBJ1-3; TRBD1 might be the D (6 bases). The CDR3 is 17 residues long. Germline values: CDR1 SGDLS, CDR2 YYNGEE. V was clipped by 0 bases and J by 2 bases, with 15 bases between them. CDR3 residues: CASSVAVGGLAGNTIYF. The DNA of the CDR3 is TGTGCCAGCAGCGTAGCTGTGGGGGGCCTAGCTGGAAACACCATATATTTT.

This chain joins TRBV18 and TRBJ1-6; TRBD1 might be the D (5 bases). The V gene's germline CDR1 is KGHSH and CDR2 LQKENI. The CDR3 contains 15 residues. V lost 3 bases, J lost 6 bases, and 12 bases lay in between. The CDR3 region has the DNA TGTGCCAGCTCACCGGCCGGGGCTCCTAATTCACCCCTCCACTTT. Amino acid sequence: CASSPAGAPNSPLHF.

The genes are TRBV3-1 (or the pseudogene TRBV3-2) and TRBJ1-2; no firm D call. Per germline, CDR1 LGHDT and CDR2 YNNKEL (reference sequence). CDR3 length equals 14 residues. V was trimmed by 4 bases and J by 0 bases, leaving 9 bases between them. CDR3 DNA: TGTGCCAGCAGCCCCCTGAGGCCTAACTATGGCTACACCTTC. Translation: CASSPLRPNYGYTF.

The V call is TRBV6-5, the J call TRBJ2-2; no definite D call. The V gene lost 5 bases and the J gene lost 6 bases, with 10 bases spanning the gap. From germline, CDR1 is MNHEY and CDR2 SVGAGI. CDR3 length: 13 amino acids. CDR3 sequence reads: CASSSASPGELFF. The CDR3 DNA follows: TGTGCCAGCAGTAGCGCTAGTCCCGGGGAGCTGTTTTTT.

The J gene is TRBJ1-4, the V gene TRBV6-5; unclear D gene. Looked up from germline, CDR1 is MNHEY and CDR2 is SVGAGI. This CDR3 has 13 amino acids. V was clipped by 11 bases and J by 2 bases, with 12 bases between them. DNA of the CDR3: TGTGCCTCCGTCTGGGCTACTAATGAAAAACTGTTTTTT. This encodes CASVWATNEKLFF.

V gene TRBV19 combines with J gene TRBJ2-7; 9 bases fit TRBD1. Germline CDR1 reads LNHDA; CDR2 reads SQIVND (reference sequence). The CDR3 contains 16 residues. Trimming took 5 bases from V and 0 from J; bases not matched to a gene: 8. CDR3 sequence reads: CASSPRDRESSYEQYV. The CDR3 DNA sequence: TGTGCCAGTAGTCCCCGGGACAGGGAGAGCTCCTACGAGCAGTACGTC.

The chain uses TRBV6-5 and TRBJ2-1, with 10 bases aligning to TRBD2. Germline V lookup: CDR1 MNHEY, CDR2 SVGAGI. CDR3 length: 16 amino acids. J was trimmed by 7 bases and V by 2 bases; bases with no gene match: 8. CDR3 nucleotide sequence: TGTGCCAGCAGTTACCCTAGCGGGGGCCCCGGGAATGAGCAGTTCTTC. Protein: CASSYPSGGPGNEQFF.

The chain recombines TRBV27 with TRBJ1-1; D might be TRBD1 (5 bases). Germline V gene data show CDR1 as MNHEY and CDR2 as SMNVEV (reference sequence). V dropped 8 bases and J dropped 8 bases, with 15 bases sitting between them. The CDR3 has 12 amino acids. The CDR3 DNA sequence: TGTGCCAGCGGCCTCAGGGTACGCGAAGCTTTCTTT. It codes for CASGLRVREAFF.